The entry that follows covers one T cell receptor (beta chain) sequence. Its antigen is still unknown. The data derive from a study of cytomegalovirus exposure and HLA in healthy donors. General observations from the study: Associated with cytomegalovirus, according to the listing, were 150 to 200 TCR beta chains.

The repertoire was sequenced with immunoSEQ multiplex PCR; TCRdb's copy has only in-frame clones and lacks some. In the table there are roughly 70,000 clones, approximately 96% of which are singletons. The material sequenced was PBMCs. This TCR came from a woman younger than 35 in good health and CMV-seropositive.

The chain's CDR3 is CASSHDTGAYNEQFF. CDR3 nucleotides: TGTGCCAGCAGCCACGACACCGGGGCCTACAATGAGCAGTTCTTC. The gene calls are TRBV4-2 and TRBJ2-1, with a tentative D call TRBD2 (5 bases). The CDR3 sequence is 15 residues long. The ends were cut back, 3 bases at V and 2 bases at J, with 11 bases in the middle. The germline V gene encodes CDR1 LGHNA and CDR2 YNFKEQ.